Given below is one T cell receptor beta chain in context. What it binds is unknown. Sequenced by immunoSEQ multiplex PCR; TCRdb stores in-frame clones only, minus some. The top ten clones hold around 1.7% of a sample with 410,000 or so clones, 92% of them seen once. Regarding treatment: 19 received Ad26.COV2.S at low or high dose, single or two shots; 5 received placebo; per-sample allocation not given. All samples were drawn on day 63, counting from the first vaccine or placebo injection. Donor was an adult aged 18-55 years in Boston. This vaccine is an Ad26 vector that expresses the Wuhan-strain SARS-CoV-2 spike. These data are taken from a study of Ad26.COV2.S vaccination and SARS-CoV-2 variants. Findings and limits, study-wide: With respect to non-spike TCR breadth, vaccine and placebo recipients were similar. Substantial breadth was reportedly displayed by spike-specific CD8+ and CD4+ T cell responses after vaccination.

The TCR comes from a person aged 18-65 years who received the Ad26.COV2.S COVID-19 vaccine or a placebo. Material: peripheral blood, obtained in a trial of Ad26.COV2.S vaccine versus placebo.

The CDR3 DNA is TGTGCCAGCTCCGTAGTCCGGACTGAAGCTTTCTTT. The encoded protein is CASSVVRTEAFF. The J gene is TRBJ1-1, the V gene TRBV18; D gene ambiguous. Per germline, CDR1 KGHSH and CDR2 LQKENI. The CDR3 has 12 amino acids. V shed 6 bases and J shed 5 bases, with 10 bases lying between them.